One sample yielded the 22 T cell receptor beta chains listed below, sequenced in a study of cytomegalovirus exposure and HLA in healthy donors. The PCR ran on 60 Vbeta and 13 Jbeta primers. The assay was immunoSEQ multiplex PCR, and TCRdb's table has in-frame clones only and misses some. This table has 95,000 to 100,000 clones, roughly three quarters appearing once. Sequenced sample: PBMCs. The receptor source for this set is a female donor in good health and CMV-seronegative.

The chain joins TRBV2 to TRBJ1-3, with 9 bases aligning to TRBD1. Germline CDR1 is SNHLY and CDR2 is FYNNEI. There are 16 residues in the CDR3. The V and J ends lost 2 bases and 4 bases, in that order; junction bases with no gene match: 6. The CDR3 loop is CASSELGQGIGNTIYF. Here the CDR3 DNA reads TGTGCCAGCAGTGAACTGGGACAGGGAATCGGAAACACCATATATTTT.

This clone was picked up one time. The chain employs TRBV10-3 and TRBJ1-5, with TRBD1 identical over 8 bases. With V trimmed by 6 bases and J by 4 bases, 5 bases remained unmatched. Per germline, CDR1 ENHRY and CDR2 SYGVKD. The CDR3 consists of 14 residues. The CDR3 region has the DNA TGTGCCATCAGGAAGACAGGGGATAATCAGCCCCAGCATTTT. Translated: CAIRKTGDNQPQHF.

The chain links TRBV27 to TRBJ2-3; tentative D call: TRBD2 (7 bases). The CDR3 runs to 16 residues. Germline loops: CDR1 MNHEY, CDR2 SMNVEV (reference sequence). V lost 6 bases and J lost 6, with 22 bases in between. Written as DNA, the CDR3 is TGTGCCAGCAGGGATCTAGGGGGAGGGCCGATGGATACGCAGTATTTT. Translated, it gives CASRDLGGGPMDTQYF.

This clone was detected only a few times. The sample carries other DNA sequences with the same CDR3. CDR3 DNA: TGTGCCAGCAGCTTGACACCTACTTACGAGCAGTACTTC. It is translated as CASSLTPTYEQYF. The chain has TRBV11-3 and TRBJ2-7; D ambiguous. Germline lookup yields CDR1 SGHNT and CDR2 YENEEA. The CDR3 sequence is 13 residues long. Between the trimmed V and J ends, which lost 3 bases and 4 bases, there was a span of 10 bases.

V is TRBV5-1 and J is TRBJ2-7; D gene unclear. This CDR3 comprises 12 residues. Trimming stripped 0 bases from V and 2 bases from J, with 3 bases between. Germline CDR1 reads SGHRS; CDR2 reads YFSETQ. This CDR3 is CASSLDTYEQYF. Here the CDR3 DNA reads TGCGCCAGCAGCTTGGACACCTACGAGCAGTACTTC.

The chain couples TRBV6-6 to TRBJ1-2, with 9 bases lining up with TRBD1. The CDR3 contains 13 residues. Germline CDR1 and CDR2: MNHNY and SVGAGI (reference sequence). Trimming at V came to 6 bases and at J to 4 bases, leaving 3 bases not matched to a gene. The CDR3 bases are TGTGCCAGCAGCAGGGACAGGGTCTATGGCTACACCTTC. Its protein product is CASSRDRVYGYTF.

V is TRBV6-5 and J is TRBJ2-4; D is ambiguous. V was cut by 5 bases and J by 9 bases, with 20 bases left in between. CDR3 size: 15 residues. Per germline, CDR1 MNHEY and CDR2 SVGAGI. The CDR3 loop reads CASSVSSSQVLIQYF. CDR3 in DNA: TGTGCCAGCAGTGTTTCGTCCAGCCAGGTCCTCATTCAGTACTTC.

This chain connects TRBV15 to TRBJ2-5; 8 nucleotides line up with TRBD1. The V gene end was trimmed by 3 bases and the J gene end by 5 bases; junction bases not matched to a gene: 11. Germline V lookup: CDR1 LNHNV, CDR2 YYDKDF (reference sequence). This CDR3 has 16 residues. CDR3 in amino acids: CATSRLTGAVLETQYF. For the CDR3, the DNA is TGTGCCACCAGCAGGTTGACAGGGGCCGTTCTTGAGACCCAGTACTTC.

The chain combines TRBV18 with TRBJ1-1; D gene uncertain. Germline V gene data show CDR1 as KGHSH and CDR2 as LQKENI. Trimming shortened V by 3 bases and J by 1 base, and 12 bases separated the two germline ends. CDR3 length: 15 amino acids. The CDR3 DNA follows: TGTGCCAGCTCACCCCCCTTTGCAGAGAACACTGAAGCTTTCTTT. Translated: CASSPPFAENTEAFF.

This clone was seen only a few times. The rearrangement joins TRBV7-9 to TRBJ2-5; 8 bases are shared with TRBD2. The J call may be faulty, since TRBJ2-7 better matches the DNA end. This CDR3 has 14 amino acids. Germline V CDR1 and CDR2: SEHNR, FQNEAQ (reference sequence). The CDR3 loop is CASRPSGGSYEQYF. In nucleotides, the CDR3 is TGTGCCAGCAGACCAAGCGGGGGCTCCTACGAGCAGTACTTC.

This clone appeared once. The rearrangement uses TRBV14 and TRBJ2-7; D is undetermined. CDR1 is SGHDN, CDR2 FVKESK, per germline. The V end was cut by 2 bases, the J end by 3 bases, with 17 bases between. There are 16 residues in the CDR3. The CDR3 protein is CASSQFPSGYFYEQYF. The CDR3 DNA reads as TGTGCCAGCAGCCAATTCCCATCGGGTTACTTCTACGAGCAGTACTTC.

This chain uses TRBV9 with TRBJ2-7; 10 bases line up with TRBD2. The junction had 8 bases not matched to a gene; V was cut back by 4 bases and J by 4 bases. CDR3 length equals 15 residues. Per the germline V gene, CDR1 is SGDLS and CDR2 is YYNGEE. CDR3 residues: CASSPRTSGWYEQYF. As DNA, the CDR3 is TGTGCCAGCAGCCCTAGGACTAGCGGATGGTACGAGCAGTACTTC.

The chain combines TRBV6-6 with TRBJ1-6; D unresolved. Germline CDR1 and CDR2: MNHNY and SVGAGI (reference sequence). CDR3 size: 14 residues. The V end lost 2 bases, the J end lost 6 bases, and 8 bases lay between the germline ends. CDR3 coding DNA: TGTGCCAGCAGTTACCTCGGCGGTAATTCACCCCTCCACTTT. This sequence encodes CASSYLGGNSPLHF.

About this clone: A junction boundary mismatches the germline segment, possibly from a read error. This chain uses TRBV7-2 with TRBJ1-2; the D gene is possibly TRBD1 (5 bases). CDR1 and CDR2 from the germline V gene are SGHTA and FQGNSA. CDR3 length: 15 amino acids. CDR3 amino acids: CASSLVGVSNYGCTF. Written as DNA, the CDR3 is TGTGCCAGCAGCTTAGTAGGGGTTTCCAACTATGGCTGCACCTTC.

This rearrangement joins TRBV4-1 to TRBJ1-5; D is unclear. Trimming stripped 4 bases from V and 6 bases from J, with 10 bases between. The CDR3 loop spans 13 amino acids. CDR1 MGHRA and CDR2 YSYEKL come from the germline V gene. The CDR3 DNA reads TGCGCCAGCAGCCGAGCCCTCACTCAGCCCCAGCATTTT. This encodes CASSRALTQPQHF.

The rearrangement uses TRBV5-1 and TRBJ2-3, with a possible D match to TRBD1 (6 bases). The V gene lost 3 bases and the J gene lost 1 base, with 15 bases spanning the gap. The length of the CDR3 is 16 residues. Germline V gives CDR1 SGHRS, CDR2 YFSETQ. CDR3 protein: CASSSPRGAGTDTQYF. The DNA for the CDR3 is TGCGCCAGCAGCTCCCCCAGGGGCGCCGGCACAGATACGCAGTATTTT.

The genes are TRBV7-8 and TRBJ2-2; 11 bases are shared with TRBD1. CDR1 and CDR2 from the germline V gene are SGHVS and FQNEAQ. This CDR3 is built from 16 residues. With V trimmed by 6 bases and J by 1 base, 4 bases remained unmatched. The CDR3 reads CASSPDRGLNTGELFF. In DNA form, the CDR3 reads TGTGCCAGCAGTCCGGACAGGGGGCTGAACACCGGGGAGCTGTTTTTT.

This clone was counted only a few times. This chain connects TRBV18 to TRBJ1-2, with 9 positions matching TRBD1. V lost 3 bases, J lost 5 bases, and 7 bases stayed unmatched. Germline V gives CDR1 KGHSH, CDR2 LQKENI. The CDR3 covers 15 residues. The CDR3 nucleotides read TGTGCCAGCTCACCTCCGGACAGGGGACTATATGGCTACACCTTC. As protein: CASSPPDRGLYGYTF. The whole variable domain, filled in from reference TRBV18 and TRBJ1-2, reads NAGVMQNPRHLVRRRGQEARLRCSPMKGHSHVYWYRQLPEEGLKFMVYLQKENIIDESGMPKERFSAEFPKEGPSILRIQQVVRGDSAAYFCASSPPDRGLYGYTFGSGTRLTVV.

This chain connects TRBV9 to TRBJ2-1; 11 bases line up with TRBD2. V lost 4 bases to trimming and J lost 5 bases; unmatched junction nucleotides: 5. The CDR3 is made up of 15 amino acids. The germline V gene encodes CDR1 SGDLS and CDR2 YYNGEE. CDR3 in amino acids: CASSITSGGHNEQFF. CDR3 sequence (DNA): TGTGCCAGCAGCATTACTAGCGGGGGCCACAATGAGCAGTTCTTC.

This chain joins TRBV27 and TRBJ2-4, with D maybe TRBD2 (7 bases). CDR3 size: 16 residues. The germline CDR1 and CDR2 sequences are MNHEY and SMNVEV (reference sequence). The V and J ends lost 6 bases and 2 bases respectively, with 17 bases between them. The CDR3 bases are TGTGCCAGCAGCCTAGGCCGGGGGGCGTCCAAAAACATTCAGTACTTC. Translating it yields CASSLGRGASKNIQYF.

The chain combines TRBV5-8 with TRBJ2-7; D remains unclear. V was shortened by 2 bases and J by 1 base, with 10 bases between the two germline ends. CDR1 is SGHTS, CDR2 YDEGEE, per germline. CDR3 length: 14 residues. CDR3 bases: TGTGCCAGCAGCTTCAGTTTAATATCCTACGAGCAGTACTTC. Translated: CASSFSLISYEQYF.

This clone was observed a single time. The J gene is TRBJ2-3, the V gene TRBV15; D is unclear. Trimming shortened V by 4 bases and J by 3 bases, and 8 bases separated the two germline ends. Per germline, CDR1 LNHNV and CDR2 YYDKDF (reference sequence). This CDR3 region has 13 residues. The CDR3, as DNA: TGTGCCACCAGCATTTTTATTACAGATACGCAGTATTTT. This gives the protein CATSIFITDTQYF.